The clone carrying this T cell receptor beta chain was counted only a few times. Its specificity is unknown. The record originates from a study of Ad26.COV2.S vaccination and SARS-CoV-2 variants. Turning to the study itself: Recipients of Ad26.COV2.S got it intramuscularly, once or twice 56 days apart.

The assay was immunoSEQ multiplex PCR, and TCRdb's table has in-frame clones only and misses some. The repertoire consists of roughly 300,000 clones, with less than 90% occurring once and the leading ten covering around 10%. CDR1 is SGHNT, CDR2 YYREEE, per germline (reference sequence). V lost 1 base, J lost 3 bases, and 7 bases lay in between. The CDR3 contains 13 residues. General study points: Participants in the vaccine arm had higher spike-specific TCR breadth; placebo recipients had lower.

Treatment of the sample: some 20 received Ad26.COV2.S at low or high dose, single or two shots; 5 received placebo; per-sample allocation not given. Specimen acquisition occurred on day 63 following the initial vaccine or placebo injection. The sequencing here drew on peripheral blood, taken in a trial of Ad26.COV2.S vaccine versus placebo. The chain carries TRBV5-4 and TRBJ1-1; the D is unclear. The receptor was derived from a person between 18 and 65 years old who received the Ad26.COV2.S COVID-19 vaccine or a placebo. CDR3 nucleotides: TGTGCCAGCAGCTTGAGCACCCACACTGAAGCTTTCTTT. This sequence encodes CASSLSTHTEAFF.